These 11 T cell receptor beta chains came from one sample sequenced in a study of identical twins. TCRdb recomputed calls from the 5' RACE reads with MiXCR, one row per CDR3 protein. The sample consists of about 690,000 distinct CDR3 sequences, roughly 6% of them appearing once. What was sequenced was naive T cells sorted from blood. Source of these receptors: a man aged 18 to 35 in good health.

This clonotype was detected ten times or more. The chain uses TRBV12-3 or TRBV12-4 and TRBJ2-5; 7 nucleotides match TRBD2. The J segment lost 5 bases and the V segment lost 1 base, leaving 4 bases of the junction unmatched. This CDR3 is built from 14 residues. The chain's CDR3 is CASSLGLAVETQYF. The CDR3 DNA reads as TGTGCCAGCAGTTTAGGGCTAGCGGTGGAGACCCAGTACTTC.

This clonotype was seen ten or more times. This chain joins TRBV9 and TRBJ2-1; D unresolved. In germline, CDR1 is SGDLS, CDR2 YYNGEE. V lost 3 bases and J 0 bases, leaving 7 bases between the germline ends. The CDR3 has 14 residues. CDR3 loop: CASSGPLSYNEQFF. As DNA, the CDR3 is TGTGCCAGCAGCGGCCCCCTCTCCTACAATGAGCAGTTCTTC. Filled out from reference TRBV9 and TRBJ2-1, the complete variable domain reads DSGVTQTPKHLITATGQRVTLRCSPRSGDLSVYWYQQSLDQGLQFLIQYYNGEERAKGNILERFSAQQFPDLHSELNLSSLELGDSALYFCASSGPLSYNEQFFGPGTRLTVL.

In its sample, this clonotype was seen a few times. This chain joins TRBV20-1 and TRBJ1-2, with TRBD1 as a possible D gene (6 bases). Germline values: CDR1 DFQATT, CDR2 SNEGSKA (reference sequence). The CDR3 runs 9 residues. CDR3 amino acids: CGGGSGYTF. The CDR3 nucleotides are TGCGGAGGGGGGTCTGGCTACACCTTC.

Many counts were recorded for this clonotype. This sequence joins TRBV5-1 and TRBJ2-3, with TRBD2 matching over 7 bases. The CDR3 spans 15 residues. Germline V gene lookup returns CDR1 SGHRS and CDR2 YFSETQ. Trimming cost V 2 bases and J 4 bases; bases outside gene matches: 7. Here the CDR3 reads CASSLREGSADTQYF. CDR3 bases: TGCGCCAGCAGCTTAAGGGAGGGCTCGGCAGATACGCAGTATTTT.

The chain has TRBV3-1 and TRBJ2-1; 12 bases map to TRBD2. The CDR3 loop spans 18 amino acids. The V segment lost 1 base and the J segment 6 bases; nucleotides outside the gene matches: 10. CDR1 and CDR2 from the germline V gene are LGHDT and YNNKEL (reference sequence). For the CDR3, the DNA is TGTGCCAGCAGCCAAGCGACCCTAGCGGGAGGGCCGGCCAATGAGCAGTTCTTC. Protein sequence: CASSQATLAGGPANEQFF.

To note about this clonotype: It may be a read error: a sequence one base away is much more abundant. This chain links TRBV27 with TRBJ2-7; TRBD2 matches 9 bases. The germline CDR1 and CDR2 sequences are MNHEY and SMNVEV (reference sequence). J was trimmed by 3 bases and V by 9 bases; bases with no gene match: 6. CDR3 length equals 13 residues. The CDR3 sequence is CASGTSRDYEQYF. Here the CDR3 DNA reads TGTGCCAGTGGGACTAGCCGGGACTACGAGCAGTACTTC.

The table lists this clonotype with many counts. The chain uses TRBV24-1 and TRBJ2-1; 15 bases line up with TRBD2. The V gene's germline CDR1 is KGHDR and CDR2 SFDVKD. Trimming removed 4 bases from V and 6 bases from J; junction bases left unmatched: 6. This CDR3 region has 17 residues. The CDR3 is CATSDPGLAGGPNEQFF. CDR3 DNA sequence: TGTGCCACCAGTGACCCCGGACTAGCGGGAGGGCCCAATGAGCAGTTCTTC.

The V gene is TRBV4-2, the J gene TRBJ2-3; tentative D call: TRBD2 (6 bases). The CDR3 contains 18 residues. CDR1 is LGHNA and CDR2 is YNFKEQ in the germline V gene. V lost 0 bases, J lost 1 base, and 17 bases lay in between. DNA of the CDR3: TGTGCCAGCAGCCAAGACCGCCCTCCGGGAGTTGGCACAGATACGCAGTATTTT. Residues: CASSQDRPPGVGTDTQYF.

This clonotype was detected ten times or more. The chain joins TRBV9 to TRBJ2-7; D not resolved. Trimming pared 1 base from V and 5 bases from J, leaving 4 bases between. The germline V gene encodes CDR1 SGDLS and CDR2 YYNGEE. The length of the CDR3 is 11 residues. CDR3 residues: CASSVKDEQYF. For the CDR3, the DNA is TGTGCCAGCAGCGTAAAGGACGAGCAGTACTTC.

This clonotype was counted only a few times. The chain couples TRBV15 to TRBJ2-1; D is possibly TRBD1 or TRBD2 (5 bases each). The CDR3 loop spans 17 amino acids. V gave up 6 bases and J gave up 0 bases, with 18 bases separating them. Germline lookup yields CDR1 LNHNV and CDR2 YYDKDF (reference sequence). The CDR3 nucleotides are TGTGCCACCAGGGGGGATTATCGCCCCAGCTCCTACAATGAGCAGTTCTTC. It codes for CATRGDYRPSSYNEQFF.

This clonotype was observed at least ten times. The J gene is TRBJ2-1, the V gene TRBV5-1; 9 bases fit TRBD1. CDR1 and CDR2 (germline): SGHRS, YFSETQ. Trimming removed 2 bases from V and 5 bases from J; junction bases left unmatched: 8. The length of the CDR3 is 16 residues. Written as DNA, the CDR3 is TGCGCCAGCAGCTTAAGCCCCGGGACAGGGAACAATGAGCAGTTCTTC. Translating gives CASSLSPGTGNNEQFF.